The source of this T cell receptor (beta chain) is a study of CD8 T cells in Susac syndrome. V was cut by 0 bases and J by 6 bases, with 17 bases left in between. The CDR3 has 16 residues. Germline lookup yields CDR1 SGHNT and CDR2 YYREEE (reference sequence). Random hexamers primed reverse transcription of roughly 0.5 to 1 ug RNA. A multiplex approach, immunoSEQ multiplex PCR, amplified TCR beta CDR3 across 54 Vbeta and 13 Jbeta. TCRdb processed the immunoSEQ multiplex PCR reads anew with MiXCR; each CDR3 protein has one entry. The table lists about 27,000 distinct CDR3 sequences, 85% to 95% of them singletons.

V is TRBV5-4 and J is TRBJ2-3; D uncertain. The source of this sequence is a human donor in good health. Source material: CD8+ T cells from PBMCs. CDR3 nucleotide sequence: TGTGCCAGCAGCTTGGCCGGTCTAGAGAAATACGATACGCAGTATTTT. This gives the protein CASSLAGLEKYDTQYF.